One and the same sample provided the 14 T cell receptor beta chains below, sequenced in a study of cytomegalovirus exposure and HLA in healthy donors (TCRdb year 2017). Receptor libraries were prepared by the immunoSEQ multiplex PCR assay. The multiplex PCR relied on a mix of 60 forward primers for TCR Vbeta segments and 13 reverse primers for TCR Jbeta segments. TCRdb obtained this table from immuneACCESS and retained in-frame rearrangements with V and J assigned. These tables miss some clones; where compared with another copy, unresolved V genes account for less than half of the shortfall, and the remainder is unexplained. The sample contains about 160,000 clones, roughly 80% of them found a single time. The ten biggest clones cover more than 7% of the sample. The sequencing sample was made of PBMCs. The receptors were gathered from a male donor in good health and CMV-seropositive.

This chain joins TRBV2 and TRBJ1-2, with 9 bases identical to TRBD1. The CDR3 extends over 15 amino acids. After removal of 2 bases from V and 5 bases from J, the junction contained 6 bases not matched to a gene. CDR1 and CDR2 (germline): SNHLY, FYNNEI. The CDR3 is CASSEPGTGKYGYTF. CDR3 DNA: TGTGCCAGCAGTGAACCCGGGACAGGGAAATATGGCTACACCTTC.

DNA of the CDR3: TGTGCCAGCAGTTCCGGCGGGGAACACTATGGCTACACCTTC. Translating it yields CASSSGGEHYGYTF. The chain uses TRBV28 and TRBJ1-2, with D unclear. The germline V gene encodes CDR1 MDHEN and CDR2 SYDVKM. V dropped 4 bases and J dropped 3 bases, with 12 bases sitting between them. This CDR3 is 14 amino acids long.

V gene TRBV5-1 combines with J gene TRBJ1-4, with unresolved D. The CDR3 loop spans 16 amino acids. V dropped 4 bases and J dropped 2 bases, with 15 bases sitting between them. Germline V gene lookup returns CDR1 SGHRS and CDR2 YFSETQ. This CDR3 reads CASSAGSSGTNEKLFF. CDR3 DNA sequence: TGCGCCAGCAGCGCCGGGTCGAGTGGGACTAATGAAAAACTGTTTTTT.

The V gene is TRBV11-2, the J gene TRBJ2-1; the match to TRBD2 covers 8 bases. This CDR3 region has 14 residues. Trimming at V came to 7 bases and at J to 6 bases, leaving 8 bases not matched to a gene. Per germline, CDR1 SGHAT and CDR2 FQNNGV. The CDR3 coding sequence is TGTGCCAGCACCCCCAGCGGGAGTGTCAATGAGCAGTTCTTC. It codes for CASTPSGSVNEQFF. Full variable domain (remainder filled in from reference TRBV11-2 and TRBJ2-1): EAGVAQSPRYKIIEKRQSVAFWCNPISGHATLYWYQQILGQGPKLLIQFQNNGVVDDSQLPKDRFSAERLKGVDSTLKIQPAKLEDSAVYLCASTPSGSVNEQFFGPGTRLTVL.

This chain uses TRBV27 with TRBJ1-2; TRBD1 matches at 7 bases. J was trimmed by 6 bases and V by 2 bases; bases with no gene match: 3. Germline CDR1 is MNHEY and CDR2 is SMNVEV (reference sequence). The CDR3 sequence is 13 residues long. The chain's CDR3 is CASSLDRANGYTF. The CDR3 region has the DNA TGTGCCAGCAGTTTAGACAGGGCCAATGGCTACACCTTC.

CDR3: CASSPVREQYF. The CDR3 bases are TGTGCCAGCAGCCCGGTGAGGGAGCAGTACTTC. The V and J genes are TRBV5-8 and TRBJ2-7; D is ambiguous. Germline V gives CDR1 SGHTS, CDR2 YDEGEE. The CDR3 consists of 11 residues. The germline V and J ends were trimmed by 4 bases and 7 bases, with 9 bases remaining between them.

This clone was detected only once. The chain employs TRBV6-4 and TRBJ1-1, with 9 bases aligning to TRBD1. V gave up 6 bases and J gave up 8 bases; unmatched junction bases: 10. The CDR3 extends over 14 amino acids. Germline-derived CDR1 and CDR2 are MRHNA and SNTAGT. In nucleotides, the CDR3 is TGTGCCAGCAGCGCTAAGACAGGGGGAAGAGAAGCTTTCTTT. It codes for CASSAKTGGREAFF.

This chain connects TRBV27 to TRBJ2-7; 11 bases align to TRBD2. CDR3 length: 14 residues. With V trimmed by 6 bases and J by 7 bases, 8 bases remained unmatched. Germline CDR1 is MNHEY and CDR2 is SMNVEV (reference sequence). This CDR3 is CASRLAGGPSEQYF. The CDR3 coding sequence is TGTGCCAGCAGGTTAGCGGGAGGGCCCAGTGAGCAGTACTTC.

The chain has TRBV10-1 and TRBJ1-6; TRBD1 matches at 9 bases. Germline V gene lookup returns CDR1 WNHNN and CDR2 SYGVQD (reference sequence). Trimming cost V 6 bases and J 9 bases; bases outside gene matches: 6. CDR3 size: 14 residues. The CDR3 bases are TGCGCCAGCAGCCGGGACAGGGAAAGTTCACCCCTCCACTTT. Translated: CASSRDRESSPLHF.

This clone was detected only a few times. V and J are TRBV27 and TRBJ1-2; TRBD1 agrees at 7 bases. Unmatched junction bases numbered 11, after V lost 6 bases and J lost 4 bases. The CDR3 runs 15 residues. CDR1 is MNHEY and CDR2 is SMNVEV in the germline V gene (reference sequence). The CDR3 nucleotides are TGTGCCAGCAGCCTATCCGGGACAGACCCCTATGGCTACACCTTC. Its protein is CASSLSGTDPYGYTF.

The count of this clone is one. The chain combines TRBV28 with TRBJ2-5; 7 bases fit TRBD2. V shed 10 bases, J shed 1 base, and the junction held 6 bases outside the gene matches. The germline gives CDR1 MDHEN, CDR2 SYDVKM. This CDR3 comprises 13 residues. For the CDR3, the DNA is TGTGCCACCAACCCGGGGGGCCAAGAGACCCAGTACTTC. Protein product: CATNPGGQETQYF.

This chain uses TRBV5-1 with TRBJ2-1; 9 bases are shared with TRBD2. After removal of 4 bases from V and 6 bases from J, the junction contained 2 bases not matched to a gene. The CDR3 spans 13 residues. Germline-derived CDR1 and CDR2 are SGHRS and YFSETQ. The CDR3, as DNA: TGCGCCAGCAGCACGGGACTAGCCAATGAGCAGTTCTTC. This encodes CASSTGLANEQFF. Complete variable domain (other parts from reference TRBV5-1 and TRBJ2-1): KAGVTQTPRYLIKTRGQQVTLSCSPISGHRSVSWYQQTPGQGLQFLFEYFSETQRNKGNFPGRFSGRQFSNSRSEMNVSTLELGDSALYLCASSTGLANEQFFGPGTRLTVL.

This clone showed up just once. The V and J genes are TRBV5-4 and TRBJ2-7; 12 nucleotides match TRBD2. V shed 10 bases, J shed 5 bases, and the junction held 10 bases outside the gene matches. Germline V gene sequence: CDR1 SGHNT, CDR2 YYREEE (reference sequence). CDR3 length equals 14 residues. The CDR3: CAAMTSGSLNEQYF. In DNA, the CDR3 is TGTGCCGCTATGACTAGCGGGAGTCTAAACGAGCAGTACTTC.

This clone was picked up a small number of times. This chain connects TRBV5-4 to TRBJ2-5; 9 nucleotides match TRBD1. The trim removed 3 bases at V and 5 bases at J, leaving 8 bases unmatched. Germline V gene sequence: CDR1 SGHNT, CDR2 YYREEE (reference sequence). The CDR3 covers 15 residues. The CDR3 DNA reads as TGTGCCAGCAGCTCTCAACAGGGGGCGGGGGAGACCCAGTACTTC. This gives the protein CASSSQQGAGETQYF.